The 24 T cell receptor beta chains below come from one sample, sequenced in a study of blood T cell repertoires in COVID-19. Generated by immunoSEQ multiplex PCR, the TCRdb table keeps only in-frame clones and is missing some. The table lists approximately 70,000 clones, approximately 87% of them singletons. The specimen sequenced was peripheral blood. The receptors derive from a woman in her sixties with acute or convalescent COVID-19.

The V gene is TRBV27, the J gene TRBJ1-1, with 7 bases lining up with TRBD1. Looked up from germline, CDR1 is MNHEY and CDR2 is SMNVEV (reference sequence). Germline trimming cut 7 bases from V and 2 bases from J; bases unmatched to any gene: 7. The CDR3 length is 14 residues. CDR3 sequence: CASKPRDSNTEAFF. The CDR3 DNA sequence: TGTGCCAGCAAACCGCGGGACAGCAACACTGAAGCTTTCTTT.

The V and J genes are TRBV7-9 and TRBJ1-5; perhaps TRBD1 as D (6 bases). Germline assignment: CDR1 SEHNR and CDR2 FQNEAQ (reference sequence). This CDR3 is 16 amino acids long. V lost 8 bases and J lost 5, with 22 bases in between. The CDR3 loop reads CASPVLGGLRDQPQHF. DNA for the CDR3: TGTGCCAGCCCCGTACTAGGGGGACTAAGGGATCAGCCCCAGCATTTT.

The chain links TRBV5-4 to TRBJ2-1; D is uncertain. Trimming took off 4 bases at V and 0 bases at J, with 11 bases between the two ends. The germline V gene has CDR1 SGHNT and CDR2 YYREEE (reference sequence). The CDR3 has 15 residues. The CDR3 DNA follows: TGTGCCAGCAGCCTCGCAGGTCTCTCCTACAATGAGCAGTTCTTC. Translated: CASSLAGLSYNEQFF.

The chain carries TRBV6-1 and TRBJ2-7, with 12 bases matching TRBD1. The V gene's germline CDR1 is MNHNS and CDR2 SASEGT. V shed 3 bases, J shed 2 bases, and the junction held 8 bases outside the gene matches. The CDR3 contains 17 residues. CDR3 sequence: CASSEGQGAFLTYEQYV. CDR3 DNA: TGTGCCAGCAGTGAGGGACAGGGGGCTTTCCTGACCTACGAGCAGTACGTC.

This clone occurred a few times. V gene TRBV19 combines with J gene TRBJ2-7, with 11 bases that match TRBD2. After removal of 6 bases from V and 1 base from J, the junction contained 8 bases not matched to a gene. In germline, CDR1 is LNHDA, CDR2 SQIVND (reference sequence). CDR3 length equals 16 residues. As DNA, the CDR3 is TGTGCCAGTAGACAAACCGGGACTAGCGGTTCCTACGAGCAGTACGTC. Its translation is CASRQTGTSGSYEQYV.

The chain couples TRBV19 to TRBJ2-1; D possibly corresponds to TRBD2 (6 bases). The CDR3 loop spans 16 amino acids. V was pared by 8 bases and J by 0 bases, with 17 bases between. The germline V gene encodes CDR1 LNHDA and CDR2 SQIVND (reference sequence). CDR3 protein: CASHGGAVSSYNEQFF. In DNA, the CDR3 is TGTGCCAGTCACGGGGGAGCGGTAAGCTCCTACAATGAGCAGTTCTTC.

The rearrangement uses TRBV3-1 (or the pseudogene TRBV3-2) and TRBJ2-1, with a weak D call TRBD1 (6 bases). Trimming removed 6 bases at V and 2 bases at J, with 8 bases between. Germline V CDR1 and CDR2: LGHDT, YNNKEL (reference sequence). This CDR3 is 13 amino acids long. The CDR3 spells CASSQGTYNEQFF. The CDR3 coding sequence is TGTGCCAGCAGTCAGGGGACCTACAATGAGCAGTTCTTC.

This clone showed up just a few times. V usage is TRBV5-1 and J usage is TRBJ1-1; unclear D gene. The CDR3 runs 15 residues. Germline V CDR1 and CDR2: SGHRS, YFSETQ. Trimming shortened V by 3 bases and J by 3 bases, and 15 bases separated the two germline ends. The CDR3 loop reads CASSSPGRDYTEAFF. CDR3 sequence (DNA): TGCGCCAGCAGCTCACCAGGCCGGGATTACACTGAAGCTTTCTTT.

V is TRBV3-1 (or the pseudogene TRBV3-2) and J is TRBJ2-2, with 8 bases fitting TRBD1. Germline loops: CDR1 LGHDT, CDR2 YNNKEL (reference sequence). The CDR3 length is 16 residues. V lost 4 bases, J lost 3 bases, and 7 bases stayed unmatched. The CDR3 loop reads CASSPGTGKDTGELFF. CDR3 bases: TGTGCCAGCAGCCCTGGGACAGGAAAAGACACCGGGGAGCTGTTTTTT.

The chain joins TRBV9 to TRBJ1-2, with 7 bases that match TRBD1. The CDR3 covers 14 residues. Trimming at V came to 4 bases and at J to 8 bases, leaving 11 bases not matched to a gene. Looked up from germline, CDR1 is SGDLS and CDR2 is YYNGEE. The CDR3 sequence is CASSQVPQGGGYTF. The DNA for the CDR3 is TGTGCCAGCAGCCAGGTCCCCCAGGGGGGCGGCTACACCTTC.

V gene TRBV19 combines with J gene TRBJ1-2; the match to TRBD1 covers 9 bases. This CDR3 has 15 amino acids. V shed 4 bases, J shed 4 bases, and the junction held 7 bases outside the gene matches. The germline V gene has CDR1 LNHDA and CDR2 SQIVND (reference sequence). CDR3 DNA sequence: TGTGCCAGTAGTAGCTCGGGACAGGGAGGCTATGGCTACACCTTC. Protein sequence: CASSSSGQGGYGYTF.

The V call is TRBV5-4, the J call TRBJ1-6; D is possibly TRBD1 (5 bases). Germline values: CDR1 SGHNT, CDR2 YYREEE (reference sequence). This CDR3 spans 17 amino acids. V gave up 4 bases and J gave up 7 bases, with 21 bases separating them. CDR3: CASSPSLRGGGNSPLHF. In DNA form, the CDR3 reads TGTGCCAGCAGCCCGTCCCTAAGGGGAGGTGGCAATTCACCCCTCCACTTT.

The chain recombines TRBV5-1 with TRBJ2-2; D remains ambiguous. Germline assignment: CDR1 SGHRS and CDR2 YFSETQ. The CDR3 is 14 residues long. V lost 7 bases and J 5 bases, leaving 15 bases between the germline ends. CDR3: CASLLETGTGELFF. CDR3 DNA sequence: TGCGCCAGCCTCCTCGAGACTGGGACCGGGGAGCTGTTTTTT.

The rearrangement joins TRBV6-5 to TRBJ1-1; 8 positions match TRBD1. V lost 4 bases to trimming and J lost 0 bases; unmatched junction nucleotides: 1. CDR1 is MNHEY, CDR2 SVGAGI, per germline. CDR3 size: 14 residues. CDR3 sequence reads: CASSSGGMNTEAFF. In nucleotides, the CDR3 is TGTGCCAGCAGTTCAGGGGGCATGAACACTGAAGCTTTCTTT.

The rearrangement uses TRBV19 and TRBJ2-5, with D possibly being TRBD1 (6 bases). V dropped 6 bases and J dropped 2 bases, with 10 bases sitting between them. CDR1 and CDR2 (germline): LNHDA, SQIVND (reference sequence). The CDR3 covers 13 residues. The DNA of the CDR3 is TGTGCCAGTAGCCTGGACAGTCAAGAGACCCAGTACTTC. It encodes CASSLDSQETQYF.

The chain's CDR3 is CASSFQYDMQAFF. The CDR3 DNA sequence: TGTGCCAGCAGCTTTCAGTATGACATGCAAGCTTTCTTT. The chain uses TRBV7-9 and TRBJ1-1, with unresolved D. The length of the CDR3 is 13 residues. Trimming stripped 3 bases from V and 9 bases from J, with 14 bases between. Germline V gene lookup returns CDR1 SEHNR and CDR2 FQNEAQ (reference sequence). The full variable domain, with the rest looked up from reference TRBV7-9 and TRBJ1-1, is DTGVSQNPRHKITKRGQNVTFRCDPISEHNRLYWYRQTLGQGPEFLTYFQNEAQLEKSRLLSDRFSAERPKGSFSTLEIQRTEQGDSAMYLCASSFQYDMQAFFGQGTRLTVV.

The chain recombines TRBV28 with TRBJ1-1; D is uncertain. Germline V CDR1 and CDR2: MDHEN, SYDVKM. The V end lost 3 bases, the J end lost 3 bases, and 14 bases lay between the germline ends. This CDR3 has 15 amino acids. Here the CDR3 DNA reads TGTGCCAGCAGTTTCGGCGTACAGTTTCACACTGAAGCTTTCTTT. It translates to CASSFGVQFHTEAFF.

J is TRBJ2-5 and V is TRBV15; D ambiguous. V gave up 0 bases and J gave up 6 bases, with 11 bases separating them. This CDR3 region has 14 residues. Germline CDR1 is LNHNV and CDR2 is YYDKDF (reference sequence). The DNA for the CDR3 is TGTGCCACCAGCAGAGATCGTGGTGCGAAGACCCAGTACTTC. As protein: CATSRDRGAKTQYF.

The chain links TRBV5-1 to TRBJ1-2, with 9 nucleotides matching TRBD1. CDR1 is SGHRS and CDR2 is YFSETQ in the germline V gene. The V gene end was trimmed by 0 bases and the J gene end by 5 bases; junction bases not matched to a gene: 5. CDR3 length: 15 amino acids. CDR3 bases: TGCGCCAGCAGCTTGGGGGGACAGGGTCTGTATGGCTACACCTTC. Amino acids: CASSLGGQGLYGYTF.

The chain is built from TRBV6-2 or TRBV6-3 and TRBJ1-4; 10 bases are shared with TRBD1. The CDR3 contains 14 residues. V lost 6 bases to trimming and J lost 7 bases; unmatched junction nucleotides: 5. Germline CDR1 reads MNHEY; CDR2 reads SVGEGT. The CDR3 loop is CASSPGQGIEKLFF. CDR3 bases: TGTGCCAGCAGCCCGGGACAGGGGATTGAAAAACTGTTTTTT.

This rearrangement joins TRBV30 to TRBJ1-6; TRBD1 matches 9 bases. The V gene end was trimmed by 5 bases and the J gene end by 7 bases; junction bases not matched to a gene: 9. Per germline, CDR1 GTSNPN and CDR2 SVGIG (reference sequence). The length of the CDR3 is 15 residues. CDR3 DNA: TGTGCCTGGCTGGACAGGGGCCATAAGAATTCACCCCTCCACTTT. Translating it yields CAWLDRGHKNSPLHF.

V is TRBV11-2 and J is TRBJ1-1, with a possible D match to TRBD1 (6 bases). The CDR3 spans 15 residues. V lost 5 bases and J 5 bases, leaving 18 bases between the germline ends. Germline-derived CDR1 and CDR2 are SGHAT and FQNNGV. The chain's CDR3 is CASSLRTAGGTEAFF. The CDR3 DNA is TGTGCCAGCAGCCTACGGACAGCAGGTGGTACTGAAGCTTTCTTT.

The chain links TRBV21-1 to TRBJ1-6. TRBV21-1 is a listed pseudogene. The CDR3 has 14 residues. The CDR3 sequence is CASSKARCNSPLHF. The CDR3 DNA reads as TGTGCCAGCAGCAAAGCGCGGTGTAATTCACCCCTCCACTTT.

The chain is built from TRBV10-3 and TRBJ1-6; a possible D gene is TRBD1 (6 bases). From germline, CDR1 is ENHRY and CDR2 SYGVKD. The CDR3 consists of 14 residues. Deletions cut 3 bases from V and 9 bases from J, with 12 bases between. In nucleotides, the CDR3 is TGTGCCATCAGTGAAACAGGGTTCGGTTCACCCCTCCACTTT. It yields the protein CAISETGFGSPLHF.